The clone carrying this T cell receptor beta chain occurred a few times. Its specificity is not known. The sample originates from a study of blood T cells in healthy people across ages. Then a second PCR, running roughly 7 to 11 cycles, was carried out with a sample-barcoded 5' primer and a J-beta primer mix. At least 2.5 million CDR3-containing paired-end reads were obtained per sample. TCRdb analysed the 5' RACE reads with MiXCR anew, one entry per CDR3 protein. The sample carries about 600,000 distinct CDR3 sequences, around half recorded once. Study-level points and caveats: Unknown CMV status may confound age-related changes in expanded clones. It was held that diversity estimates obtained from one million T cells represented underestimates.

Germline V gene sequence: CDR1 SGHAT, CDR2 FQDESV (reference sequence). V was pared by 3 bases and J by 2 bases, with 12 bases between. The CDR3 is 15 amino acids. The clonotype comes from a man older than 75 in good health. This chain links TRBV11-1 with TRBJ2-3; D is undetermined. Sequencing used blood. The CDR3, as DNA: TGTGCCAGCAGCTTCGTACGTGGACCCACAGATACGCAGTATTTT. Translation gives CASSFVRGPTDTQYF.